The 10 T cell receptor beta chains listed next were all sequenced from one sample in a study of T-cell reconstitution after alpha-beta-depleted transplantation in children (dated by TCRdb to the mid-2010s). The receptor library was made with PCR. Data came from an Illumina HiSeq 2500. TCR library preparation used molecular barcoding, with unique molecular identifiers applied to normalize quantification of the TCRbeta repertoire. TCRdb itself trimmed the public reads at Q25 with fastp, ran MiXCR and retained productive beta chains. Each CDR3 protein appears once, grouped with its most common genes and DNA. This sample is represented by some 550,000 distinct CDR3 sequences; around 20% of them were singletons. The ten largest make up 3% to 3.5% of the sample. The source material was PBMCs from the stem cell graft donor, sampled from the stem cell graft. These receptors came from a human donor who donated a stem cell graft to a child with acute lymphoblastic leukemia.

This clonotype was counted between two and nine times. The chain uses TRBV19 and TRBJ2-2; D might be TRBD1 or TRBD2, each matching 5 bases. Looked up from germline, CDR1 is LNHDA and CDR2 is SQIVND (reference sequence). V shed 6 bases and J shed 6 bases, with 11 bases lying between them. The CDR3 runs 13 residues. CDR3 protein: CASSSVGAGELFF. In DNA form, the CDR3 reads TGTGCCAGTAGCTCAGTGGGGGCCGGGGAGCTGTTTTTT.

This clonotype showed up just a few times. V usage is TRBV3-1 and J usage is TRBJ2-2, with TRBD1 as a possible D gene (5 bases). This CDR3 comprises 13 residues. V lost 6 bases and J 4 bases, leaving 9 bases between the germline ends. Germline-derived CDR1 and CDR2 are LGHDT and YNNKEL (reference sequence). CDR3 sequence reads: CASSPTVTGELFF. The CDR3 DNA sequence: TGTGCCAGCAGTCCGACAGTCACCGGGGAGCTGTTTTTT.

V gene TRBV29-1 combines with J gene TRBJ2-1, with a weak D call TRBD1 (6 bases). The germline V gene encodes CDR1 SQVTM and CDR2 ANQGSEA. The CDR3 extends over 12 amino acids. V was trimmed by 7 bases and J by 7 bases, leaving 14 bases between them. The CDR3 loop reads CSAVQGGNEQFF. CDR3 sequence (DNA): TGCAGCGCCGTACAGGGCGGGAATGAGCAGTTCTTC.

This clonotype was seen a few times. The chain joins TRBV4-1 to TRBJ2-5; D is ambiguous. This CDR3 region has 14 residues. V was pared by 0 bases and J by 2 bases, with 7 bases between. In germline, CDR1 is MGHRA, CDR2 YSYEKL. CDR3 DNA sequence: TGCGCCAGCAGCCAAGATCAGATACAAGAGACCCAGTACTTC. Its protein product is CASSQDQIQETQYF.

The chain joins TRBV12-3 or TRBV12-4 to TRBJ2-2; 8 nucleotides agree with TRBD2. V shed 6 bases and J 7 bases; nucleotides not matched to a gene: 7. The CDR3 totals 14 residues. In DNA, the CDR3 is TGTGCCAGCAGCAATAGCGGGACTAACGGGGAGCTGTTTTTT. Translation gives CASSNSGTNGELFF.

This clonotype appeared a few times. The chain uses TRBV7-9 and TRBJ1-2; D may be TRBD1 (5 bases). The CDR3 runs to 15 residues. V lost 2 bases and J 2 bases, leaving 12 bases between the germline ends. Germline V gene sequence: CDR1 SEHNR, CDR2 FQNEAQ (reference sequence). CDR3 sequence: CASSLTGVTNYGYTF. The CDR3 nucleotides read TGTGCCAGCAGCTTAACGGGGGTTACCAACTATGGCTACACCTTC.

In its sample, this clonotype was seen a few times. The junction does not match germline at one end; this may be a read error. The chain recombines TRBV3-1 with TRBJ2-5, with 7 bases identical to TRBD2. This CDR3 is 14 amino acids long. Looked up from germline, CDR1 is LGHDT and CDR2 is YNNKEL (reference sequence). CDR3 amino acids: CASSPGLFQESQYF. The CDR3 coding sequence is TGTGCCAGCAGCCCGGGACTATTCCAAGAGAGCCAGTACTTC.

J is TRBJ2-1 and V is TRBV29-1, with 7 bases fitting TRBD2. Per the germline V gene, CDR1 is SQVTM and CDR2 is ANQGSEA. This CDR3 has 15 amino acids. V trimming: 0 bases; J trimming: 10 bases; junction bases outside the gene matches: 12. In nucleotides, the CDR3 is TGCAGCGTTGAAGATTACTGGACTAGTCAACTCGAGCAGTTCTTC. Translating it yields CSVEDYWTSQLEQFF.

This clonotype occurred a few times. V and J are TRBV5-1 and TRBJ1-2, with D possibly matching TRBD1 (6 bases). Trimming cost V 4 bases and J 0 bases, with 16 bases left between them. The CDR3 is 16 residues long. Germline CDR1 is SGHRS and CDR2 is YFSETQ. The CDR3 is CASSERQAASNYGYTF. CDR3 DNA sequence: TGCGCCAGCAGCGAGAGACAGGCCGCCTCTAACTATGGCTACACCTTC. The full variable domain, rest sourced from reference TRBV5-1 and TRBJ1-2, is KAGVTQTPRYLIKTRGQQVTLSCSPISGHRSVSWYQQTPGQGLQFLFEYFSETQRNKGNFPGRFSGRQFSNSRSEMNVSTLELGDSALYLCASSERQAASNYGYTFGSGTRLTVV.

As for this clonotype: One junction end disagrees with the germline gene, perhaps due to a read error. The V gene is TRBV29-1, the J gene TRBJ2-3; a weak D match, TRBD2 (6 bases). Germline-derived CDR1 and CDR2 are SQVTM and ANQGSEA. The CDR3 is 11 residues long. The CDR3 nucleotides read TGCAGCGCCGGGAGCAATTCGAGGGCGTCTTTT. Protein sequence: CSAGSNSRASF.